These 17 T cell receptor beta chains share one sample of origin, sequenced in a study of blood T cell repertoires in COVID-19. TCRdb's table, derived via immunoSEQ multiplex PCR, lists solely in-frame clones and lacks some. The profile shows around 120,000 clones, 60% to 85% of them singletons. The sample consisted of peripheral blood. The receptor source for this set is a man between 65 and 79 years old with acute or convalescent COVID-19.

The rearrangement uses TRBV5-1 and TRBJ2-7; weak D call: TRBD1 (6 bases). The CDR3 runs 14 residues. Germline CDR1 and CDR2: SGHRS and YFSETQ. V was trimmed by 6 bases and J by 5 bases, leaving 18 bases between them. The CDR3 loop reads CASTPGTPSNEQYF. For the CDR3, the DNA is TGCGCCAGCACCCCCGGGACACCGTCCAACGAGCAGTACTTC.

The chain combines TRBV5-1 with TRBJ2-7; 10 bases map to TRBD1. V was clipped by 0 bases and J by 7 bases; unmatched bases: 7. The germline V gene encodes CDR1 SGHRS and CDR2 YFSETQ. The CDR3 is made up of 15 amino acids. For the CDR3, the DNA is TGCGCCAGCAGCTTGGATGGGACAGGGGCTTTGGAGCAGTACTTC. Translating gives CASSLDGTGALEQYF. The variable domain in full, completed from reference TRBV5-1 and TRBJ2-7, reads KAGVTQTPRYLIKTRGQQVTLSCSPISGHRSVSWYQQTPGQGLQFLFEYFSETQRNKGNFPGRFSGRQFSNSRSEMNVSTLELGDSALYLCASSLDGTGALEQYFGPGTRLTVT.

The V gene is TRBV27, the J gene TRBJ1-3; TRBD1 matches 9 bases. J lost 3 bases, V lost 6 bases, and 6 bases had no gene match. The CDR3 extends over 15 amino acids. CDR1 and CDR2 (germline): MNHEY, SMNVEV (reference sequence). CDR3 coding DNA: TGTGCCAGCAGGCCGGGGACAGGGTTTGGAAACACCATATATTTT. Its translation: CASRPGTGFGNTIYF.

This clone was counted between two and nine times. This sequence joins TRBV5-1 and TRBJ1-3; D ambiguous. The germline CDR1 and CDR2 sequences are SGHRS and YFSETQ. CDR3 length: 15 amino acids. V was shortened by 0 bases and J by 6 bases, with 13 bases between the two germline ends. The CDR3 reads CASSLAGGNLNTIYF. The CDR3 region has the DNA TGCGCCAGCAGCTTGGCCGGAGGGAACCTAAACACCATATATTTT.

The CDR3 here is CASSVGTATTFTGNTIYF. The CDR3 nucleotides are TGTGCCAGCAGTGTAGGGACAGCCACGACATTCACTGGAAACACCATATATTTT. The J gene is TRBJ1-3, the V gene TRBV2; 7 positions match TRBD1. In germline, CDR1 is SNHLY, CDR2 FYNNEI. This CDR3 is 18 amino acids long. With V trimmed by 4 bases and J by 2 bases, 14 bases remained unmatched.

Concerning this clone itself: The identical CDR3 is also encoded by other nucleotide sequences in the sample. The V call is TRBV12-3 or TRBV12-4, the J call TRBJ1-2, with D maybe TRBD1 (5 bases). Trimming cost V 3 bases and J 4 bases, with 9 bases left between them. The CDR3 is made up of 13 amino acids. The CDR3: CASSFRGGYGYTF. For the CDR3, the DNA is TGTGCCAGCAGTTTTAGGGGCGGCTATGGCTACACCTTC.

This clone was seen just once. J is TRBJ1-2 and V is TRBV10-3; 8 bases map to TRBD1. The CDR3 length is 12 residues. V was pared by 7 bases and J by 7 bases, with 5 bases of the junction left unmatched. Germline CDR1 is ENHRY and CDR2 is SYGVKD. For the CDR3, the DNA is TGTGCCATCAACCAGGGGGCGGGTGGCTACACCTTC. Its protein is CAINQGAGGYTF.

The gene calls are TRBV5-1 and TRBJ1-3; no definite D call. CDR3 length: 12 amino acids. Trimming took off 4 bases at V and 3 bases at J, with 5 bases between the two ends. CDR1 is SGHRS, CDR2 YFSETQ, per germline. The CDR3 DNA reads as TGCGCCAGCAGCGCACTTGGAAACACCATATATTTT. As protein: CASSALGNTIYF.

The CDR3 loop is CASSLAPDRAYEQYF. The CDR3 DNA is TGTGCCAGCAGCTTAGCCCCGGACAGGGCCTACGAGCAGTACTTC. J is TRBJ2-7 and V is TRBV13; 8 bases fit TRBD1. V shed 1 base and J 2 bases; nucleotides not matched to a gene: 4. The CDR3 spans 15 residues. Germline lookup yields CDR1 PRHDT and CDR2 FYEKMQ (reference sequence).

The J gene is TRBJ1-1, the V gene TRBV6-5; TRBD1 aligns across 7 bases. Germline assignment: CDR1 MNHEY and CDR2 SVGAGI. The CDR3 consists of 14 residues. V dropped 4 bases and J dropped 0; count of bases not matched to a gene: 2. The CDR3 is CASSLQGLNTEAFF. The CDR3 DNA follows: TGTGCCAGCAGTTTACAGGGGTTGAACACTGAAGCTTTCTTT.

This rearrangement joins TRBV2 to TRBJ2-1; 9 nucleotides match TRBD1. Trimming removed 3 bases from V and 10 bases from J; junction bases left unmatched: 7. The CDR3 runs to 14 residues. Germline assignment: CDR1 SNHLY and CDR2 FYNNEI. The CDR3: CASSDRTGVGEQFF. CDR3 nucleotides: TGTGCCAGCAGTGATAGGACAGGGGTCGGCGAGCAGTTCTTC.

This clone was found once. J is TRBJ1-2 and V is TRBV5-1; 8 nucleotides align to TRBD1. Trimming at V came to 0 bases and at J to 0 bases, leaving 4 bases not matched to a gene. The CDR3 has 16 amino acids. Germline lookup yields CDR1 SGHRS and CDR2 YFSETQ. The CDR3 DNA reads TGCGCCAGCAGCTTGGAGGACAGGGCCTCTAACTATGGCTACACCTTC. Its protein product is CASSLEDRASNYGYTF. Filled out from reference TRBV5-1 and TRBJ1-2, the complete variable domain reads KAGVTQTPRYLIKTRGQQVTLSCSPISGHRSVSWYQQTPGQGLQFLFEYFSETQRNKGNFPGRFSGRQFSNSRSEMNVSTLELGDSALYLCASSLEDRASNYGYTFGSGTRLTVV.

The CDR3 nucleotides are TGTGCCAGCAGCCAAGTTCGGGCGGGGGGGCCGGCCAAAAACATTCAGTACTTC. Translating it yields CASSQVRAGGPAKNIQYF. The rearrangement links TRBV3-1 (or the pseudogene TRBV3-2) to TRBJ2-4; 9 bases match TRBD2. The CDR3 runs to 18 residues. V lost 1 base and J lost 1; bases outside the gene matches: 8. Germline assignment: CDR1 LGHDT and CDR2 YNNKEL (reference sequence).

This sequence joins TRBV30 and TRBJ1-1; D may be TRBD1 (6 bases). Germline V CDR1 and CDR2: GTSNPN, SVGIG (reference sequence). V was cut by 5 bases and J by 4 bases, with 11 bases left in between. The CDR3 runs 12 residues. The CDR3 loop reads CAWWGRSTEAFF. CDR3 bases: TGTGCCTGGTGGGGGCGGAGCACTGAAGCTTTCTTT. Full variable domain (rest looked up from reference TRBV30 and TRBJ1-1): SQTIHQWPATLVQPVGSPLSLECTVEGTSNPNLYWYRQAAGRGLQLLFYSVGIGQISSEVPQNLSASRPQDRQFILSSKKLLLSDSGFYLCAWWGRSTEAFFGQGTRLTVV.

V gene TRBV19 combines with J gene TRBJ2-7; TRBD1 agrees at 7 bases. With V trimmed by 0 bases and J by 4 bases, 0 bases remained unmatched. Germline CDR1 and CDR2: LNHDA and SQIVND (reference sequence). The CDR3 has 13 amino acids. CDR3 sequence reads: CASSIETGYEQYF. In DNA, the CDR3 is TGTGCCAGTAGTATAGAGACAGGGTACGAGCAGTACTTC. The full variable domain, rest sourced from reference TRBV19 and TRBJ2-7, is DGGITQSPKYLFRKEGQNVTLSCEQNLNHDAMYWYRQDPGQGLRLIYYSQIVNDFQKGDIAEGYSVSREKKESFPLTVTSAQKNPTAFYLCASSIETGYEQYFGPGTRLTVT.

V is TRBV5-6 and J is TRBJ2-3, with a tentative D call TRBD2 (5 bases). The CDR3 is 12 amino acids. Germline V CDR1 and CDR2: SGHDT, YYEEEE. Trimming removed 4 bases at V and 8 bases at J, with 11 bases between. This chain's CDR3 is CASSQRVTTQYF. DNA for the CDR3: TGTGCCAGCAGCCAGAGGGTGACTACGCAGTATTTT.

The genes are TRBV19 and TRBJ1-5; D is perhaps TRBD1 (5 bases). Looked up from germline, CDR1 is LNHDA and CDR2 is SQIVND (reference sequence). This CDR3 spans 15 amino acids. The V end was cut by 5 bases, the J end by 3 bases, with 14 bases between. The CDR3 spells CASSSPDSHNQPQHF. In nucleotides, the CDR3 is TGTGCCAGTAGTTCTCCTGACAGCCACAATCAGCCCCAGCATTTT.